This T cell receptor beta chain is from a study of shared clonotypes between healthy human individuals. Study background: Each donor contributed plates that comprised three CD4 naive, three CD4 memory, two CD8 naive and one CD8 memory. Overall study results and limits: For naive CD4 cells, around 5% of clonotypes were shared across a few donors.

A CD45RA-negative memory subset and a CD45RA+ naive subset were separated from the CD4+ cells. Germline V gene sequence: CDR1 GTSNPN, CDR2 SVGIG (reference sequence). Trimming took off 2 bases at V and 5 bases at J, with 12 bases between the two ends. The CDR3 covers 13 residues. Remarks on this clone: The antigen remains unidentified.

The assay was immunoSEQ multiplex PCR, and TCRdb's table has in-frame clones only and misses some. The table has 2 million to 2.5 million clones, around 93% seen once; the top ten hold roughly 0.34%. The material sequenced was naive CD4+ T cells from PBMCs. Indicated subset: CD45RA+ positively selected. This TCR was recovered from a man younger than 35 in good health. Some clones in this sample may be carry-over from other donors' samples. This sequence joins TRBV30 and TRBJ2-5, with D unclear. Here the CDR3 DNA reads TGTGCCTGGAGTTTTACCGTCGGGGAGACCCAGTACTTC. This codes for CAWSFTVGETQYF.